The 6 T cell receptor beta chains presented below share a single source sample, sequenced in a study of blood T cell repertoires in COVID-19 (dated by TCRdb to 2020 to 2022). Library method: the immunoSEQ multiplex PCR assay. TCRdb carries this immuneACCESS record with in-frame sequences only. Its versions omit some clonotypes, under half of them owing to an unresolved V gene in the studies checked, with the rest unexplained. For this sample the table gives roughly 250,000 clones, of which 84% were detected only once. The ten top clones hold about 4% of the sample. Input material: peripheral blood. These receptors all come from a man in his fifties with acute or convalescent COVID-19.

V usage is TRBV30 and J usage is TRBJ1-4, with 8 bases fitting TRBD1. CDR1 is GTSNPN and CDR2 is SVGIG in the germline V gene (reference sequence). The CDR3 extends over 14 amino acids. The junction had 6 bases not matched to a gene; V was cut back by 3 bases and J by 6 bases. CDR3: CAWRPRGRDEKLFF. As DNA, the CDR3 is TGTGCCTGGAGACCCAGGGGGCGGGATGAAAAACTGTTTTTT. Complete variable domain (other parts from reference TRBV30 and TRBJ1-4): SQTIHQWPATLVQPVGSPLSLECTVEGTSNPNLYWYRQAAGRGLQLLFYSVGIGQISSEVPQNLSASRPQDRQFILSSKKLLLSDSGFYLCAWRPRGRDEKLFFGSGTQLSVL.

This chain uses TRBV18 with TRBJ2-4; 7 bases match TRBD2. The V and J ends lost 2 bases and 8 bases, in that order; junction bases with no gene match: 3. Per germline, CDR1 KGHSH and CDR2 LQKENI. The CDR3 has 13 residues. CDR3 residues: CASSPGLEDIQYF. CDR3 nucleotides: TGTGCCAGCTCACCAGGACTAGAGGACATTCAGTACTTC.

CDR3 residues: CATSERGDQPQHF. In DNA, the CDR3 is TGTGCCACCAGTGAGCGGGGGGATCAGCCCCAGCATTTT. This chain connects TRBV24-1 to TRBJ1-5; a possible D gene is TRBD1 (5 bases). The CDR3 totals 13 residues. Trimming removed 4 bases from V and 5 bases from J, with 8 bases in between. Germline loops: CDR1 KGHDR, CDR2 SFDVKD.

For the CDR3, the DNA is TGTGCCAGCAGTGGACTTTACAATGAGCAGTTCTTC. It encodes CASSGLYNEQFF. This chain joins TRBV28 and TRBJ2-1, with TRBD2 as a possible D gene (5 bases). The CDR3 is made up of 12 amino acids. The ends were cut back, 5 bases at V and 4 bases at J, with 6 bases in the middle. Germline assignment: CDR1 MDHEN and CDR2 SYDVKM.

V and J are TRBV5-1 and TRBJ2-7; TRBD2 is a possible D gene (5 bases). Germline V lookup: CDR1 SGHRS, CDR2 YFSETQ. V lost 6 bases and J lost 3, with 16 bases in between. This CDR3 region has 14 residues. DNA for the CDR3: TGCGCCAGCACAGAGACTACGCCAAGCTACGAGCAGTACTTC. It is translated as CASTETTPSYEQYF.

This clone was seen ten or more times. The rearrangement joins TRBV30 to TRBJ2-7; the match to TRBD1 covers 10 bases. Germline values: CDR1 GTSNPN, CDR2 SVGIG (reference sequence). The CDR3 sequence is 15 residues long. V lost 8 bases to trimming and J lost 2 bases; unmatched junction nucleotides: 12. CDR3 nucleotide sequence: TGTGCCAGAGAACAGGGACAGGGGAGCGCCTACGAGCAGTACTTC. This gives the protein CAREQGQGSAYEQYF.